The 32 T cell receptor beta chains below were found in one sample sequenced in a study of cytomegalovirus exposure and HLA in healthy donors. With 60 Vbeta and 13 Jbeta primers, the PCR was carried out. Sequencing used immunoSEQ multiplex PCR; TCRdb keeps in-frame clones, though not all of them. The data show tens of thousands of clones, about two thirds seen once. Sequencing used PBMCs. The receptors shown here come from a man aged 50-60 years in good health and CMV-seronegative.

The rearrangement joins TRBV19 to TRBJ2-1, with D possibly TRBD2 on 6 matching bases. Germline V gene lookup returns CDR1 LNHDA and CDR2 SQIVND (reference sequence). CDR3 length: 17 amino acids. The V end lost 4 bases, the J end lost 3 bases, and 19 bases lay between the germline ends. CDR3 nucleotide sequence: TGTGCCAGTAGTAAATTAAGCGCGGGATCTTACTACAATGAGCAGTTCTTC. Protein sequence: CASSKLSAGSYYNEQFF.

As concerns this clone: The junction departs from the called germline gene at one end, perhaps through a read error. The J gene is TRBJ2-5, the V gene TRBV7-3, with D possibly matching TRBD1 (6 bases). This CDR3 has 13 amino acids. Germline loops: CDR1 SGHTA, CDR2 FQGTGA. The CDR3 sequence: CASGLGQREAQYF. Written as DNA, the CDR3 is TGTGCCAGCGGCCTCGGACAGAGAGAGGCCCAGTACTTC. The full variable domain, its missing parts supplied by reference TRBV7-3 and TRBJ2-5, is GAGVSQTPSNKVTEKGKYVELRCDPISGHTALYWYRQSLGQGPEFLIYFQGTGAADDSGLPNDRFFAVRPEGSVSTLKIQRTERGDSAVYLCASGLGQREAQYFGPGTRLLVL.

The gene calls are TRBV2 and TRBJ1-1, with D tentatively TRBD1 (5 bases). The CDR3 contains 15 residues. The V gene lost 5 bases and the J gene lost 3 bases, with 16 bases spanning the gap. CDR1 is SNHLY and CDR2 is FYNNEI in the germline V gene. Here the CDR3 reads CASSYMNQGYTEAFF. CDR3 in DNA: TGTGCCAGCAGTTACATGAATCAGGGATACACTGAAGCTTTCTTT.

The chain employs TRBV4-3 and TRBJ2-2; 9 bases match TRBD1. The CDR3 has 16 residues. V trimming: 4 bases; J trimming: 1 base; junction bases outside the gene matches: 4. Germline V lookup: CDR1 LGHNA, CDR2 YSLEER. CDR3: CASSPRDRENTGELFF. DNA of the CDR3: TGCGCCAGCAGCCCCCGGGACAGGGAGAACACCGGGGAGCTGTTTTTT.

This clone was seen only a few times. The V call is TRBV5-1, the J call TRBJ1-1, with 7 bases that match TRBD1. The V gene's germline CDR1 is SGHRS and CDR2 YFSETQ. V gave up 4 bases and J gave up 0 bases; unmatched junction bases: 6. This CDR3 is 15 amino acids long. The CDR3 nucleotides read TGCGCCAGCAGCATACTACAGGGGATGAACACTGAAGCTTTCTTT. Its protein is CASSILQGMNTEAFF.

This rearrangement joins TRBV5-1 to TRBJ1-5; tentative D call: TRBD1 (5 bases). The CDR3 runs to 14 residues. The germline V gene has CDR1 SGHRS and CDR2 YFSETQ. The V end was cut by 0 bases, the J end by 4 bases, with 8 bases between. CDR3 nucleotides: TGCGCCAGCAGCTTGGGCGGGGGAAATCAGCCCCAGCATTTT. This translates into CASSLGGGNQPQHF. Using reference TRBV5-1 and TRBJ1-5 for the parts outside the CDR3, the full variable domain is KAGVTQTPRYLIKTRGQQVTLSCSPISGHRSVSWYQQTPGQGLQFLFEYFSETQRNKGNFPGRFSGRQFSNSRSEMNVSTLELGDSALYLCASSLGGGNQPQHFGDGTRLSIL.

The genes are TRBV19 and TRBJ1-6; the D is unclear. Trimming took 7 bases from V and 6 from J, leaving 7 bases between them. The CDR3 contains 12 residues. Germline loops: CDR1 LNHDA, CDR2 SQIVND (reference sequence). The CDR3 reads CASKSFNSPLHF. The DNA of the CDR3 is TGTGCCAGTAAGAGCTTTAATTCACCCCTCCACTTT.

The chain uses TRBV30 and TRBJ2-3; the D gene is possibly TRBD2 (7 bases). V dropped 5 bases and J dropped 2 bases, with 17 bases sitting between them. The CDR3 totals 15 residues. The germline gives CDR1 GTSNPN, CDR2 SVGIG (reference sequence). CDR3 loop: CAWGIMGGHTDTQYF. CDR3 nucleotide sequence: TGTGCCTGGGGGATAATGGGGGGGCACACAGATACGCAGTATTTT.

V and J are TRBV7-8 and TRBJ1-6, with D possibly TRBD1 on 6 matching bases. CDR3 length: 16 amino acids. In germline, CDR1 is SGHVS, CDR2 FQNEAQ. The germline V and J ends were trimmed by 4 bases and 6 bases, with 16 bases remaining between them. CDR3 region: CASSSLNGQSNSPLHF. In nucleotides, the CDR3 is TGTGCCAGCAGCTCCTTAAATGGACAGTCTAATTCACCCCTCCACTTT.

The CDR3 bases are TGTGCCAGCAGCGCGGACAGGGCGTCCTACGAGCAGTACTTC. It codes for CASSADRASYEQYF. The chain links TRBV5-4 to TRBJ2-7, with 8 bases identical to TRBD1. V lost 4 bases to trimming and J lost 1 base; unmatched junction nucleotides: 4. The CDR3 spans 14 residues. Germline V CDR1 and CDR2: SGHNT, YYREEE (reference sequence).

The chain is built from TRBV4-3 and TRBJ2-1; 8 nucleotides line up with TRBD2. Germline V gives CDR1 LGHNA, CDR2 YSLEER. Losses at the gene ends were 6 bases for V and 7 bases for J; bases not matched to a gene: 11. The CDR3 has 15 amino acids. Here the CDR3 reads CASSLSGAIFNEQFF. The CDR3 DNA reads as TGCGCCAGCAGTCTTAGCGGGGCCATTTTTAATGAGCAGTTCTTC.

The J gene is TRBJ2-1, the V gene TRBV30, with D unclear. With 3 bases removed from V and 8 bases from J, the gap between germline ends came to 11 bases. Looked up from germline, CDR1 is GTSNPN and CDR2 is SVGIG (reference sequence). The CDR3 consists of 12 residues. The CDR3: CAWRRIRDEQFF. For the CDR3, the DNA is TGTGCCTGGAGGAGGATCCGGGATGAGCAGTTCTTC.

V usage is TRBV6-5 and J usage is TRBJ1-3, with unresolved D. Trimming cost V 8 bases and J 4 bases, with 18 bases left between them. There are 15 residues in the CDR3. The germline V gene has CDR1 MNHEY and CDR2 SVGAGI. The CDR3 bases are TGTGCCAGCCGACCCCAAGCGGTTGCGGGAAACACCATATATTTT. Translating gives CASRPQAVAGNTIYF.

V is TRBV7-9 and J is TRBJ1-2; 11 nucleotides agree with TRBD1. From germline, CDR1 is SEHNR and CDR2 FQNEAQ (reference sequence). Unmatched junction bases numbered 1, after V lost 4 bases and J lost 3 bases. CDR3 length: 14 residues. CDR3 region: CASSSGQGDYGYTF. The CDR3 DNA reads TGTGCCAGCAGCTCGGGACAGGGGGACTATGGCTACACCTTC.

J is TRBJ2-3 and V is TRBV10-3, with TRBD2 matching over 8 bases. The CDR3 extends over 12 amino acids. Trimming removed 4 bases from V and 7 bases from J; junction bases left unmatched: 1. Looked up from germline, CDR1 is ENHRY and CDR2 is SYGVKD. CDR3 protein: CAISGGGNTQYF. The CDR3 region has the DNA TGTGCCATCAGTGGCGGGGGGAATACGCAGTATTTT.

The rearrangement links TRBV6-1 to TRBJ2-5; 8 nucleotides line up with TRBD1. Trimming at V came to 7 bases and at J to 5 bases, leaving 6 bases not matched to a gene. The CDR3 is 13 residues long. Germline CDR1 reads MNHNS; CDR2 reads SASEGT. CDR3 region: CASNPGGWETQYF. The CDR3 nucleotides read TGTGCCAGCAACCCAGGGGGCTGGGAGACCCAGTACTTC.

This clone has just one count. This chain links TRBV4-3 with TRBJ2-7; D is perhaps TRBD2 (6 bases). V was cut by 1 base and J by 0 bases, with 10 bases left in between. The germline V gene has CDR1 LGHNA and CDR2 YSLEER. CDR3 length: 15 residues. The DNA for the CDR3 is TGCGCCAGCAGCCAAGTCCGGGGGAGCTCCTACGAGCAGTACTTC. Translation: CASSQVRGSSYEQYF.

The chain employs TRBV2 and TRBJ2-7; 11 nucleotides line up with TRBD2. The germline V gene has CDR1 SNHLY and CDR2 FYNNEI. The V gene end was trimmed by 6 bases and the J gene end by 8 bases; junction bases not matched to a gene: 12. CDR3 size: 15 residues. CDR3 amino acids: CASSPTSGALTQQYF. The CDR3 bases are TGTGCCAGCAGCCCGACTAGCGGGGCCCTTACCCAGCAGTACTTC.

The V and J genes are TRBV5-1 and TRBJ1-2; D gene ambiguous. The CDR3 consists of 14 residues. V was shortened by 0 bases and J by 2 bases, with 8 bases between the two germline ends. From germline, CDR1 is SGHRS and CDR2 YFSETQ. CDR3 residues: CASSLGQINYGYTF. Written as DNA, the CDR3 is TGCGCCAGCAGCTTGGGTCAAATCAACTATGGCTACACCTTC.

J is TRBJ2-1 and V is TRBV29-1, with a weak D call TRBD2 (5 bases). Germline-derived CDR1 and CDR2 are SQVTM and ANQGSEA. V was clipped by 3 bases and J by 0 bases, with 9 bases between them. The CDR3 runs 14 residues. The CDR3 DNA follows: TGCAGCGTTGACGACGGGATCTCCTACAATGAGCAGTTCTTC. Translation: CSVDDGISYNEQFF.

This clone was counted only a few times. CDR3 in DNA: TGTGCCAGTAGTGCTCGCCAGGGGAGTTACAATCAGCCCCAGCATTTT. Its translation is CASSARQGSYNQPQHF. The chain employs TRBV19 and TRBJ1-5; D is possibly TRBD1 (6 bases). Looked up from germline, CDR1 is LNHDA and CDR2 is SQIVND (reference sequence). This CDR3 region has 16 residues. V lost 5 bases to trimming and J lost 3 bases, with 17 bases between them.

V is TRBV19 and J is TRBJ2-1; TRBD2 aligns across 7 bases. The CDR3 sequence is 14 residues long. Germline CDR1 LNHDA, CDR2 SQIVND (reference sequence). V was pared by 2 bases and J by 8 bases, with 6 bases of the junction left unmatched. The CDR3 reads CASSIIPREYEQFF. In nucleotides, the CDR3 is TGTGCCAGTAGTATAATCCCGCGGGAGTATGAGCAGTTCTTC.

This clone was recorded only once. The J gene is TRBJ1-1, the V gene TRBV7-8; D remains unclear. The V gene's germline CDR1 is SGHVS and CDR2 FQNEAQ. The CDR3 loop spans 11 amino acids. Trimming took 5 bases from V and 7 from J, leaving 8 bases between them. The CDR3 protein is CASSRGGEAFF. Here the CDR3 DNA reads TGTGCCAGCAGCCGAGGCGGTGAAGCTTTCTTT.

The V call is TRBV4-1, the J call TRBJ1-2; possibly TRBD1 for D (5 bases). The CDR3 is 15 residues long. Germline values: CDR1 MGHRA, CDR2 YSYEKL. The V gene lost 4 bases and the J gene lost 2 bases, with 14 bases spanning the gap. CDR3 bases: TGCGCCAGCAGCCGAACTCAGGGTACCAACTATGGCTACACCTTC. Translated, it gives CASSRTQGTNYGYTF.

CDR3 coding DNA: TGCAGCGTCTACCTCACAGGGGTGGTTAATGGCTACACCTTC. It encodes CSVYLTGVVNGYTF. The chain links TRBV29-1 to TRBJ1-2; TRBD1 matches at 7 bases. With V trimmed by 6 bases and J by 6 bases, 13 bases remained unmatched. The CDR3 covers 14 residues. Germline-derived CDR1 and CDR2 are SQVTM and ANQGSEA.

The chain recombines TRBV15 with TRBJ1-1; D is possibly TRBD1 (6 bases). Trimming took off 4 bases at V and 0 bases at J, with 9 bases between the two ends. Germline V lookup: CDR1 LNHNV, CDR2 YYDKDF (reference sequence). CDR3 length: 14 amino acids. DNA of the CDR3: TGTGCCACCAGCACCGGACAGTTGAACACTGAAGCTTTCTTT. Protein: CATSTGQLNTEAFF.

The chain joins TRBV9 to TRBJ2-1; D gene uncertain. Per the germline V gene, CDR1 is SGDLS and CDR2 is YYNGEE. Trimming shortened V by 0 bases and J by 6 bases, and 10 bases separated the two germline ends. The CDR3 contains 14 residues. This chain's CDR3 is CASSVGWASNEQFF. The CDR3 DNA follows: TGTGCCAGCAGCGTAGGTTGGGCGTCCAATGAGCAGTTCTTC. The variable domain in full, completed from reference TRBV9 and TRBJ2-1, reads DSGVTQTPKHLITATGQRVTLRCSPRSGDLSVYWYQQSLDQGLQFLIQYYNGEERAKGNILERFSAQQFPDLHSELNLSSLELGDSALYFCASSVGWASNEQFFGPGTRLTVL.

Of note for this clone: One junction end does not reproduce the germline sequence, and a read error may be involved. Other DNA sequences in this specimen translate into the identical CDR3. The J gene is TRBJ2-3, the V gene TRBV4-3; a possible D gene is TRBD1 (5 bases). This CDR3 region has 15 residues. From germline, CDR1 is LGHNA and CDR2 YSLEER. CDR3: CASSRQRKDTDTQYF. CDR3 bases: TGCGCAAGCAGCCGACAGAGAAAGGACACAGATACGCAGTATTTT.

This chain connects TRBV18 to TRBJ2-3; 9 bases map to TRBD2. Germline-derived CDR1 and CDR2 are KGHSH and LQKENI. With V trimmed by 2 bases and J by 3 bases, 3 bases remained unmatched. The CDR3 runs 15 residues. The CDR3: CASSPMTSGTDTQYF. In nucleotides, the CDR3 is TGTGCCAGCTCACCAATGACTAGCGGAACAGATACGCAGTATTTT.

The chain combines TRBV9 with TRBJ1-1, with D uncertain. The germline CDR1 and CDR2 sequences are SGDLS and YYNGEE. The CDR3 consists of 14 residues. V was clipped by 4 bases and J by 1 base, with 11 bases between them. The DNA of the CDR3 is TGTGCCAGCAGCCTACTTACAGAGAACACTGAAGCTTTCTTT. Amino acids: CASSLLTENTEAFF.

The genes are TRBV7-2 and TRBJ2-1, with 15 bases matching TRBD2. This CDR3 is built from 19 residues. After removal of 5 bases from V and 5 bases from J, the junction contained 13 bases not matched to a gene. Germline V gene sequence: CDR1 SGHTA, CDR2 FQGNSA. This chain's CDR3 is CASSPFRRTSGGAHNEQFF. The CDR3 DNA is TGTGCCAGCAGCCCGTTCCGGAGGACTAGCGGGGGGGCCCACAATGAGCAGTTCTTC.

The CDR3 nucleotides read TGTGCCAGCAGCCTGGGGCTAGCGGGTAGCACAGATACGCAGTATTTT. Its translation: CASSLGLAGSTDTQYF. The genes are TRBV7-9 and TRBJ2-3; 8 positions agree with TRBD2. CDR3 size: 16 residues. Germline CDR1 and CDR2: SEHNR and FQNEAQ (reference sequence). Trimming removed 5 bases from V and 0 bases from J; junction bases left unmatched: 7.